There are many counts of the clone carrying this T cell receptor (beta chain). Its specificity is unknown. The data are from a study of human T cells and chemical hapten exposure. Study-level background: Yields of TCR per sample differed, chiefly owing to small differences in pooled library volume. The study's findings and limits: Patch test score rose with PT1 expanded TCR count, significant at thresholds 8, 16 and 32, not 4.

Time point here: patch test 1, 2 weeks after DPC sensitization. The treatment was: therapeutic diphenylcyclopropenone sensitization with weekly scalp DPC. The starting material, unfractionated whole blood, was used for total RNA extraction. TCRdb recomputed calls from the RACE reads with MiXCR, one row per CDR3 protein. The repertoire has tens of thousands of distinct CDR3 sequences, approximately 8% of them found once; the top ten carry approximately 1.5%. The CDR3 covers 15 residues. The V gene's germline CDR1 is MNHEY and CDR2 SVGAGI. V lost 2 bases to trimming and J lost 7 bases; unmatched junction nucleotides: 2.

V usage is TRBV6-5 and J usage is TRBJ1-6, with TRBD1 matching over 10 bases. This receptor was taken from a woman in her 30s with alopecia areata. Some clones in this sample may be carry-over from other donors' samples. The material sequenced was whole blood, taken in connection with sensitization to the hapten diphenylcyclopropenone (DPC). The CDR3 DNA is TGTGCCAGCAGTTACGGGGACAGGGGAAATTCACCCCTCCACTTT. It yields the protein CASSYGDRGNSPLHF.